The clone carrying this T cell receptor beta chain was detected a few times. Its antigen is undetermined. Per the germline V gene, CDR1 is SEHNR and CDR2 is FQNEAQ (reference sequence). Trimming at V came to 0 bases and at J to 6 bases, leaving 5 bases not matched to a gene. CDR3 length: 16 amino acids. This sample stems from a study of OX40 agonist ivuxolimab in advanced cancers. Study findings and constraints: No antigen was identified for the clonally expanded peripheral T cells. In the 0.1-3.0 mg/kg groups, partial responders showed among the lowest expansion.

The table came from immunoSEQ multiplex PCR; TCRdb's copy has only in-frame clones and leaves some out. Among tens of thousands of clones listed, about four fifths were seen once. The chain recombines TRBV7-9 with TRBJ2-4; the match to TRBD2 covers 10 bases. The TCR originated in an adult with an advanced solid tumor such as melanoma, head and neck, liver or kidney cancer. This specimen consisted of CD4+ or CD8+ T cells sorted from blood, obtained in a trial of the OX40 agonist ivuxolimab. CDR3 DNA sequence: TGTGCCAGCAGCTTAGCTCCATTAGCGGGAGGAAACATTCAGTACTTC. This encodes CASSLAPLAGGNIQYF.